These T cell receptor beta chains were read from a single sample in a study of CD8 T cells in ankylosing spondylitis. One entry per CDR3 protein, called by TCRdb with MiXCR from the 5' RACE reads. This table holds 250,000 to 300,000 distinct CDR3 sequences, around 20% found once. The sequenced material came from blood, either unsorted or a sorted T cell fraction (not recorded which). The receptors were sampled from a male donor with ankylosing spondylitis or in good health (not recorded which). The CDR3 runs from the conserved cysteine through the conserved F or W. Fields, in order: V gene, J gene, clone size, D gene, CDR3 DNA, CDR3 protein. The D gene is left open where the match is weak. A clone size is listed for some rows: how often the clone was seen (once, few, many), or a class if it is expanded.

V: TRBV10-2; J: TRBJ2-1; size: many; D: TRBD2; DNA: TGCGCCAGCAGGGAGCCGGGACTAGCCTGGAATGAGCAGTTCTTC; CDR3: CASREPGLAWNEQFF
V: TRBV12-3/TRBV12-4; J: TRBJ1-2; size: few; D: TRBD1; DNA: TGTGCCAGCGTAGGGACAGGGAGAGGCTACACCTTC; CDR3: CASVGTGRGYTF
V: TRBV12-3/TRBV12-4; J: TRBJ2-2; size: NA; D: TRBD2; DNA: TGTGCCAGCAGTTTCGGGACTAGCGGGGCCCCAGGCGGGGAGCTGTTTTTT; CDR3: CASSFGTSGAPGGELFF
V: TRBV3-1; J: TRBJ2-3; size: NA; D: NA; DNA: TGTGCCAGCAGCCAAGAAGGGAAGCGAAATACGCAGTATTTT; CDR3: CASSQEGKRNTQYF
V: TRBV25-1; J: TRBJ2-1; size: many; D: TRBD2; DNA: TGTGCCAGCAGTGATATTGGACTAGTTAGCAATGAGCAGTTCTTC; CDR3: CASSDIGLVSNEQFF
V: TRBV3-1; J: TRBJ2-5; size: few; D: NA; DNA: TGTGCCAGCAGCCAACCACCGGGACTGGGAGAGACCCAGTACTTC; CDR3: CASSQPPGLGETQYF
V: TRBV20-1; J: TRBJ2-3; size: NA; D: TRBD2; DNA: TGCAGTGCTAGAGATGGACCCGGGACTAGGGATACGCAGTATTTT; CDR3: CSARDGPGTRDTQYF
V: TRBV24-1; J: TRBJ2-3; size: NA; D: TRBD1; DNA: TGTGCCACCAGTGATTTGTCTAGGGACAGTTGGAGCACAGATACGCAGTATTTT; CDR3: CATSDLSRDSWSTDTQYF
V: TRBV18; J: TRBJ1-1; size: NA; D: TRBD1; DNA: TGTGCCAGCTCGCGGGACAGACAAACTGAAGCTTTCTTT; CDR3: CASSRDRQTEAFF
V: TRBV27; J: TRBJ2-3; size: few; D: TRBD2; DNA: TGTGCCAGCAGTTTGGGGACTAGCGGCACAGATACGCAGTATTTT; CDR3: CASSLGTSGTDTQYF
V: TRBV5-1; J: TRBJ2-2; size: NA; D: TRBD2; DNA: TGCGCCAGCAGCCGGACTAGCGGGAGGGACACCGGGGAGCTGTTTTTT; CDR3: CASSRTSGRDTGELFF
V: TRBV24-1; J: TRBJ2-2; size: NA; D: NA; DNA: TGTGCCACCAGTGATTTGGGCCCGACGACCGGGGAGCTGTTTTTT; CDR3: CATSDLGPTTGELFF
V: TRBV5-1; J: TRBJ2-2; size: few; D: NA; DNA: TGCGCCAGCCGGGGCCCACCCTACACCGGGGAGCTGTTTTTT; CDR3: CASRGPPYTGELFF
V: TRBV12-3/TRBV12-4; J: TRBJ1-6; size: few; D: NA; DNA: TGTGCCAGCAGCCCGAGTTGGGTGGGGTCACCCCTCCACTTT; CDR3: CASSPSWVGSPLHF
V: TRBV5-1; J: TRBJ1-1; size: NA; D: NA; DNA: TGCGCCAGCAGCTTGGATCCGATGGGGACTGAAGCTTTCTTT; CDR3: CASSLDPMGTEAFF
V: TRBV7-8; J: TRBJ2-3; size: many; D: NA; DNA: TGTGCCAGCAGCTTACATAGACTGACGGGGGGCACAGATACGCAGTATTTT; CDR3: CASSLHRLTGGTDTQYF
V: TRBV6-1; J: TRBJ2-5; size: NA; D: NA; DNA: TGTGCCAGCAGTTGGTACCAAGAGACCCAGTACTTC; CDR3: CASSWYQETQYF
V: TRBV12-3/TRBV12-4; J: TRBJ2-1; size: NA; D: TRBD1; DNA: TGTGCCAGCAGTTTAGCTGCAGGGGGCGTCGGGAATGAGCAGTTCTTC; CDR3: CASSLAAGGVGNEQFF
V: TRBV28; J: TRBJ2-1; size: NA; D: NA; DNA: TGTGCCAGCAGTTTACCCCGAAGGGAAGGGTTCGATGAGCAGTTCTTC; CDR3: CASSLPRREGFDEQFF
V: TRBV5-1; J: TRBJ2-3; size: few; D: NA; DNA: TGCGCCAGCAGCTTCGTCCCGGGGGGCGCAGATACGCAGTATTTT; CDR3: CASSFVPGGADTQYF
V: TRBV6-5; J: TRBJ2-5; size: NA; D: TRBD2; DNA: TGTGCCAGCAGTTTCGGCCTGGGCGGGGGAGAGACCCAGTACTTC; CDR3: CASSFGLGGGETQYF
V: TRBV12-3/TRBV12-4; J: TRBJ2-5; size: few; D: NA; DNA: TGTGCCAGCAGTGCCACAGGGCAAGAGACCCAGTACTTC; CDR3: CASSATGQETQYF
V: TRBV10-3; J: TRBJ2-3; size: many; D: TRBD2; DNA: TGTGCCATCAGTGCCCCGGGGGGAGATACGCAGTATTTT; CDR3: CAISAPGGDTQYF
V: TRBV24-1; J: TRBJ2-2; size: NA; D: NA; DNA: TGTGCCACCAGTGGTGTCCCGACCAACACCGGGGAGCTGTTTTTT; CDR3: CATSGVPTNTGELFF
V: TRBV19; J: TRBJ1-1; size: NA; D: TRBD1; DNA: TGTGCCAGTAGCTTACTACAGGGGGGGAACACTGAAGCTTTCTTT; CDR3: CASSLLQGGNTEAFF
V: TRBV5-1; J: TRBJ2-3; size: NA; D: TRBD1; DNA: TGCGCCAGCAGCCAAGGGGGCGGGCCGTTAGATACGCAGTATTTT; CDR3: CASSQGGGPLDTQYF
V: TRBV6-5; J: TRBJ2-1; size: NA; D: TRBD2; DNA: TGTGCCAGCAGTTCAAGAAGGACTAGCGGGGGTAATGAGCAGTTCTTC; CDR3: CASSSRRTSGGNEQFF
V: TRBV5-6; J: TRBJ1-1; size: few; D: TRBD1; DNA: TGTGCCAGCAGCCAAGAGGGGACAGGGAACACTGAAGCTTTCTTT; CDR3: CASSQEGTGNTEAFF
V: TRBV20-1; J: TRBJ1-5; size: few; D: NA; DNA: TGCAGTGCTAGTGGCAGTCTTACCGATTTGGGCAATCAGCCCCAGCATTTT; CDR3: CSASGSLTDLGNQPQHF
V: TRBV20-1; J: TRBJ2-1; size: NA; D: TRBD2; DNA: TGCAGTGCTAGAGGACTAGCGGGAGGGTCTTACAATGAGCAGTTCTTC; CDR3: CSARGLAGGSYNEQFF
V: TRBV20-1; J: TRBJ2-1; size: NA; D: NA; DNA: TGCAGTGCTAGAGAGACAGGTATCTCCTACAATGAGCAGTTCTTC; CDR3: CSARETGISYNEQFF
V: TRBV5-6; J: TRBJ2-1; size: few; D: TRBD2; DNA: TGTGCCAGCAGCCAGACTAGCGGGGGGGCTTACAATGAGCAGTTCTTC; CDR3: CASSQTSGGAYNEQFF
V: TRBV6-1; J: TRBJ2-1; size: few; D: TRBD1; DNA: TGTGCCAGCGGGACAGGGGGCGCCCGATTGAATGAGCAGTTCTTC; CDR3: CASGTGGARLNEQFF
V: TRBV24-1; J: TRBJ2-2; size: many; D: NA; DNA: TGTGCCACCAGTGTTTTCGCGGCCGGGGGACTTCCGAACACCGGGGAGCTGTTTTTT; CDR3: CATSVFAAGGLPNTGELFF
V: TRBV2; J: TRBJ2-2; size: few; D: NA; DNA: TGTGCCAGCAGTGAAAATAGCTACACCGGGGAGCTGTTTTTT; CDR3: CASSENSYTGELFF
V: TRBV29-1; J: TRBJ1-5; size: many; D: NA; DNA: TGCAGCGTTGCCGGAAGCAATCAGCCCCAGCATTTT; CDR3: CSVAGSNQPQHF
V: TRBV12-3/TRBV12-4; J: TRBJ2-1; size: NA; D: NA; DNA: TGTACCAACCTAGGGACACCCCAAAAAGTGGCGGAGTACAATGAGCAGTTCTTC; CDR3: CTNLGTPQKVAEYNEQFF
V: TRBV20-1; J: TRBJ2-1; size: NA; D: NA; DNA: TGCAGTGCTAGAGAATGGGAGCAGTTCTTC; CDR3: CSAREWEQFF
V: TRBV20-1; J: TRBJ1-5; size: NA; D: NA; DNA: TGCAGTGCTAAACCGTTTTTCAGCGATCAGCCCCAGCATTTT; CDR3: CSAKPFFSDQPQHF
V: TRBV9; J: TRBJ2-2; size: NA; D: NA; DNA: TGTGCCAGCAGCGTAGCTCAGCGAACCGGGGAGCTGTTTTTT; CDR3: CASSVAQRTGELFF
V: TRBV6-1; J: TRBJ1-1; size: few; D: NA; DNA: TGTGCCAGCAGTGCCCGAAGGACAGTGAACACTGAAGCTTTCTTT; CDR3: CASSARRTVNTEAFF
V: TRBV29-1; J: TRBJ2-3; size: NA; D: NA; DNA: TGCAGCGCCAACGCGGGTTTGACAGATACGCAGTATTTT; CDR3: CSANAGLTDTQYF
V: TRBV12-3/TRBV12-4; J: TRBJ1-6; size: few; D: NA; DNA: TGTGCCAGCAGTTTCGTGAGTTCACCCCTCCACTTT; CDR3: CASSFVSSPLHF
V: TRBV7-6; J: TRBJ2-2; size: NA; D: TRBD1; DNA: TGTGCCAGCAGCTTCCTTGTACAGGGGGGATGGACCGGGGAGCTGTTTTTT; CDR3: CASSFLVQGGWTGELFF
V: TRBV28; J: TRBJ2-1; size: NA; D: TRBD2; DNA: TGTGCCAGCAGGGGTCTAGCGGGGCCCTCCTACAATGAGCAGTTCTTC; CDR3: CASRGLAGPSYNEQFF
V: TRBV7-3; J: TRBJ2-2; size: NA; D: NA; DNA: TGTGCCAGCAGCTTATCTGGTTCCGGGGAGCTGTTTTTT; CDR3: CASSLSGSGELFF
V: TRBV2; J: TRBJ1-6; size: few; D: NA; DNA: TGTGCCAGCAGTAAACGGACGGGGAATTCACCCCTCCACTTT; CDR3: CASSKRTGNSPLHF
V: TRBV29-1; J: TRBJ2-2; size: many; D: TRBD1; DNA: TGCAGCGCCCAAACAGGGGTAGACACCGGGGAGCTGTTTTTT; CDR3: CSAQTGVDTGELFF
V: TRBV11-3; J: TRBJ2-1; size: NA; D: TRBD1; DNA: TGTGCCAGCAGCACAGCCGGGACAGGGGACTACAATGAGCAGTTCTTC; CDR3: CASSTAGTGDYNEQFF
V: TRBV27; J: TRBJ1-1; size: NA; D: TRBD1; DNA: TGTGCCAGCAGGAGCCTCGACAGGGTAAAAACTGAAGCTTTCTTT; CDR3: CASRSLDRVKTEAFF